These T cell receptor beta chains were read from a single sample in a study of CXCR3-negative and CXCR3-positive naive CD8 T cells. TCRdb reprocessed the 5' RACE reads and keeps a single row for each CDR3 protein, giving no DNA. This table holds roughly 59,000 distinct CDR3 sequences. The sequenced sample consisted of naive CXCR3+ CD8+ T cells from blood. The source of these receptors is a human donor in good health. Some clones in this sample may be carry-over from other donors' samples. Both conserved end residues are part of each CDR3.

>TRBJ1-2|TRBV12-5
CASGLGLEGYTF
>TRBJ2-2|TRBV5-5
CASSIPTGTENTGELFF
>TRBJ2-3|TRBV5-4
CASSQRGSSTDTQYF
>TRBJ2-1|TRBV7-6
CASSVSGGAHNEQFF
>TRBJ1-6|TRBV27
CASRLPGVNSPLHF
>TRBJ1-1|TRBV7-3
CASSLSQGGNTEAFF
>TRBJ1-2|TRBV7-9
CASSHTSGQSNYGYTF
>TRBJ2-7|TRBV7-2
CASSLGAGDYEQYF
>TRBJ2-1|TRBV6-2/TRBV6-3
CARSNSGSYNEQFF
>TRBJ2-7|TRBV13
CASSWRDRVTYEQYF
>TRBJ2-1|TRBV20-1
CSAIGERVSYNEQFF
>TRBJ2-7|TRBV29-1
CSVEVGSSYEQYF
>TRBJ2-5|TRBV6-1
CASSPPGLAGSQETQYF
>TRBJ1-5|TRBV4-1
CASSQVQGGQPQHF
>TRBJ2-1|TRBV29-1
CSVVGRGSNEQFF
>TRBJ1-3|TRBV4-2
CASSQDIWAGEAGNTIYF
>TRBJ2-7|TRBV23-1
CASSLPGQGYDEQYF
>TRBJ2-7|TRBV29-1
CSVEDLRGGSYEQYF
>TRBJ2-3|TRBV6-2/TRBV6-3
CASSLRVLAGNTDTQYF
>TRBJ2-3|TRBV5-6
CASSPHSNYRGTDTQYF
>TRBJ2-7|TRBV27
CASGRISRGPSYEQYF
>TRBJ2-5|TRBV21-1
CASNGATGPDRYF
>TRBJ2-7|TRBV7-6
CASSPNAVYEQYF
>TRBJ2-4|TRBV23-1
CASSQPGTIPKNIQYF
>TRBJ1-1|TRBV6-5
CASRRDRRNTEAFF
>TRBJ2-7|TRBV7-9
CASSPRDGYEQYF
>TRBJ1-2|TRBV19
CASSIVQGISYGYTF
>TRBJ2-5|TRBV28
CASTLRGQETQYF
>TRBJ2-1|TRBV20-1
CSAPRTRTSGRWLNEQFF
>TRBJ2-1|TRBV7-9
CASSPPGQGYNEQFF
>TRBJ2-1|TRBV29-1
CSVGDRDGLWKNEQFF
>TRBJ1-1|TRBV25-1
CASPPGGRTEAFF
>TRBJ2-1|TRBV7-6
CASSGGAGGEQFF
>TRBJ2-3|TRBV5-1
CASSLGSSGRDTQYF
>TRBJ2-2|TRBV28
CASGGQNTGELFF
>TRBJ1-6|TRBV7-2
CASTRGLPYNSPLHF
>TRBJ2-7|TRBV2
CASSVPGVYEQYF
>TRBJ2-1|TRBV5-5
CASSLTSGVLWSSYNEQFF
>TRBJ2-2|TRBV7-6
CASSPWDRGEPGELFF
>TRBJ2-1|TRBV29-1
CSGGTDSYNEQFF
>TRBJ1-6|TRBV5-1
CASSLALDGGNSPLHF
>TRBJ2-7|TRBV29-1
CSVQPGTALHEQYF
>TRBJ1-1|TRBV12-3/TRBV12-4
CASSLGGPGTEAFF
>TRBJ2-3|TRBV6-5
CASSYRVEGTDTQYF
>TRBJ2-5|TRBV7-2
CASNDLRETQYF
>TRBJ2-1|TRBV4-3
CASSQDRRGNNEQFF
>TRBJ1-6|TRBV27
CASSLDWTGRENSPLHF
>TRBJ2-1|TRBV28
CASNSVKTYNEQFF
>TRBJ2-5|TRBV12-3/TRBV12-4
CASSLISGETQYF
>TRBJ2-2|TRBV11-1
CASSLGDSHHTGELFF
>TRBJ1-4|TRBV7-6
CASSLVLGQGNEKLFF
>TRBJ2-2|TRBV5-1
CASAARNGELFF
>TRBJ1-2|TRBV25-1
CASSVGGAYGYTF
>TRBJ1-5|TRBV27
CASSTTLDRRQPQHF
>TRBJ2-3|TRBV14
CASSQVSILAGGPYTQYF
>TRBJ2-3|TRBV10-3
CANWSGDGTDTQYF
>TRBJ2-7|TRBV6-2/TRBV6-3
CASSYAGQSYEQYF
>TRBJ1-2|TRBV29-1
CSVEEVNFNYGYTF
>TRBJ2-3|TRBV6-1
CATTTFTDTQYF
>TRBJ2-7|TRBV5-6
CASSWDRGSSYEQYF